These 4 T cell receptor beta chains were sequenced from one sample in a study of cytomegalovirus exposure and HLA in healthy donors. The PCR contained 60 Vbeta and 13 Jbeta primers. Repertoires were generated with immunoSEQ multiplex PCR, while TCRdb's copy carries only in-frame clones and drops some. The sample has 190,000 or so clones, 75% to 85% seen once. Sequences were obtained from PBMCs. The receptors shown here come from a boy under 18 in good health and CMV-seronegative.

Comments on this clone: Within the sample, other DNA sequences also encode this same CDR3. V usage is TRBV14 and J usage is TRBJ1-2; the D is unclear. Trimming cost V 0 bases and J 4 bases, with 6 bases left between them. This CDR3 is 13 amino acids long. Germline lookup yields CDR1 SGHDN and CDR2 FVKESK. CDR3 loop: CASSQDRGYGYTF. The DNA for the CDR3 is TGTGCCAGCAGCCAAGATCGCGGCTATGGCTACACCTTC.

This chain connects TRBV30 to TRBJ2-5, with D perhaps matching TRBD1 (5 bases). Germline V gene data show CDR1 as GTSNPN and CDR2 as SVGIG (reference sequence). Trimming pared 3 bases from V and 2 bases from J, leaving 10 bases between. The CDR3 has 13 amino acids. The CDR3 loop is CAWSADSQETQYF. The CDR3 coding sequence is TGTGCCTGGAGCGCCGACAGTCAAGAGACCCAGTACTTC.

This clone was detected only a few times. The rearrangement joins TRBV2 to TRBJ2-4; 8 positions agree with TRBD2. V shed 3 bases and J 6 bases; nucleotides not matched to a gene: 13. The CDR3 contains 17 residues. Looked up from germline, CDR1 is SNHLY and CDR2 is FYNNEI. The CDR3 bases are TGTGCCAGCAGTGACCCTAGCGGGCGGCAAGCGCCAAACATTCAGTACTTC. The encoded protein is CASSDPSGRQAPNIQYF. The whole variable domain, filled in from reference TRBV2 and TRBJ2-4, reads EPEVTQTPSHQVTQMGQEVILRCVPISNHLYFYWYRQILGQKVEFLVSFYNNEISEKSEIFDDQFSVERPDGSNFTLKIRSTKLEDSAMYFCASSDPSGRQAPNIQYFGAGTRLSVL.

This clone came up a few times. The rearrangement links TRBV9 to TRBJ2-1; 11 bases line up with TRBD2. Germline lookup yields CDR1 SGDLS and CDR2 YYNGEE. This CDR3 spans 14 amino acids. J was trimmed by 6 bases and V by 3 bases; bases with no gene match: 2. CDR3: CASSGSGGANEQFF. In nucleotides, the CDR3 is TGTGCCAGCAGCGGTAGCGGGGGGGCCAATGAGCAGTTCTTC.